The 8 T cell receptor beta chains below were found in one sample sequenced in a study of identical twins. One entry per CDR3 protein results from TCRdb running MiXCR on the 5' RACE reads. The sample contains some 630,000 distinct CDR3 sequences, less than 9% of which appear only once. This same sample was also part of a study on yellow fever vaccine responses in identical twins.

Sequences were obtained from PBMCs. The receptor set was obtained from a woman aged 18-30 years in good health.

CDR3 sequence (DNA): TGTGCCAGCCAAACGGGAGGGGCTGCGGAGACCCAGTACTTC. Protein sequence: CASQTGGAAETQYF. J is TRBJ2-5 and V is TRBV5-5; 8 bases match TRBD2. CDR3 length equals 14 residues. CDR1 is SGHKS, CDR2 YYEKEE, per germline (reference sequence). V lost 7 bases and J lost 5; bases outside the gene matches: 10.

About this clonotype: Likely a read error: the CDR3 ends without its conserved phenylalanine or tryptophan. This sequence joins TRBV5-1 and TRBJ2-7, with a weak D call TRBD1 (6 bases). Trimming cost V 4 bases and J 1 base, with 12 bases left between them. This CDR3 spans 14 amino acids. Per the germline V gene, CDR1 is SGHRS and CDR2 is YFSETQ. The CDR3 coding sequence is TGCGCCAGCAGCAAAGGGACAAATTCCTACGAGCAGTACTAC. Translated: CASSKGTNSYEQYY.

This clonotype was seen a handful of times. The chain couples TRBV18 to TRBJ2-7; no firm D call. V was cut by 5 bases and J by 2 bases, with 7 bases left in between. Germline assignment: CDR1 KGHSH and CDR2 LQKENI. The CDR3 is 12 amino acids. The CDR3 is CASSIETYEQYF. The CDR3 DNA reads TGTGCCAGCTCAATTGAGACCTACGAGCAGTACTTC.

This clonotype was counted at least ten times. The V call is TRBV7-2, the J call TRBJ2-1; D ambiguous. The germline V gene encodes CDR1 SGHTA and CDR2 FQGNSA. The ends were cut back, 5 bases at V and 9 bases at J, with 20 bases in the middle. The CDR3 runs 15 residues. The CDR3 DNA is TGTGCCAGCAGCCCTCGGGTTACTAATAGTCGTGAGCAGTTCTTC. This gives the protein CASSPRVTNSREQFF.

This clonotype was counted ten times or more. This chain joins TRBV6-1 and TRBJ1-4, with D uncertain. Germline loops: CDR1 MNHNS, CDR2 SASEGT. The V end lost 7 bases, the J end lost 8 bases, and 11 bases lay between the germline ends. CDR3 size: 12 residues. As DNA, the CDR3 is TGTGCCAGCAACAAGCAAGGCGAAAAACTGTTTTTT. Its protein product is CASNKQGEKLFF.

This clonotype showed up just a few times. The V call is TRBV7-6, the J call TRBJ2-7; the D gene is possibly TRBD1 (6 bases). V was shortened by 4 bases and J by 0 bases, with 10 bases between the two germline ends. Germline V gene sequence: CDR1 SGHVS, CDR2 FNYEAQ. The CDR3 has 14 amino acids. CDR3 sequence reads: CASSSVDSSYEQYF. CDR3 nucleotide sequence: TGTGCCAGCAGCTCGGTGGACAGCTCCTACGAGCAGTACTTC.

The chain links TRBV29-1 to TRBJ2-1; weak D call: TRBD1 (6 bases). Trimming took 5 bases from V and 0 from J, leaving 11 bases between them. The germline CDR1 and CDR2 sequences are SQVTM and ANQGSEA. This CDR3 comprises 14 residues. The CDR3 sequence is CSVQGPDSYNEQFF. CDR3 coding DNA: TGCAGCGTTCAGGGGCCTGACTCCTACAATGAGCAGTTCTTC.

This clonotype turned up a few times. The chain uses TRBV12-3 or TRBV12-4 and TRBJ2-5; no clear D gene. This CDR3 is built from 15 residues. The germline V and J ends were trimmed by 5 bases and 1 base, with 14 bases remaining between them. The CDR3 loop is CASSTIGVVQETQYF. DNA for the CDR3: TGTGCCAGCAGTACAATAGGAGTGGTCCAAGAGACCCAGTACTTC.